This T cell receptor beta chain was captured by sequencing in a study of cytomegalovirus exposure and HLA in healthy donors. Amplification used 60 Vbeta primers and 13 Jbeta primers. Some clones are missing from TCRdb's copy, which holds only in-frame ones; the method was immunoSEQ multiplex PCR. The sample shows about 160,000 clones, approximately 80% of them seen only once. The source material was PBMCs. The sequence derives from a man aged 50 or older in good health and CMV-seropositive.

The CDR3 here is CASSIVRDRLGQPQHF. The DNA of the CDR3 is TGTGCCAGTAGTATAGTTAGGGACAGGTTGGGTCAGCCCCAGCATTTT. The chain combines TRBV19 with TRBJ1-5, with 8 bases that match TRBD1. This CDR3 has 16 amino acids. Germline CDR1 reads LNHDA; CDR2 reads SQIVND (reference sequence). V gave up 1 base and J gave up 6 bases; unmatched junction bases: 8.